These T cell receptor beta chains were read from a single sample in a study of blood T cells in healthy people across ages. Each CDR3 protein is one row after TCRdb ran MiXCR on the 5' RACE reads. This table holds 450,000 to 700,000 distinct CDR3 sequences, roughly 28% found once. The sample taken for sequencing was blood. These receptors were taken from a woman between 65 and 79 years old in good health. CDR3s leave out the opening cysteine and the closing phenylalanine or tryptophan. Size is stated for part of the rows, as once, few or many counts, or as a class when the clone is expanded.

.	TRBV5-1	TRBJ2-5	ASSFSSGGKETQY
few	TRBV12-3/TRBV12-4	TRBJ2-2	ASSLPTGELF
.	TRBV6-4	TRBJ2-7	ASSATPGTSAGEQY
.	TRBV20-1	TRBJ2-2	SARAQGTTGELF
.	TRBV6-2/TRBV6-3	TRBJ2-7	ASSYAGTGSYEQY
.	TRBV6-6	TRBJ1-5	ASSFGTGTHNQPQH
.	TRBV24-1	TRBJ2-5	ATSSTGTEETQY
.	TRBV12-3/TRBV12-4	TRBJ2-5	ASSFAVAGETQY
.	TRBV7-2	TRBJ1-1	ASSNQQGAGTEAF
.	TRBV29-1	TRBJ2-1	SVEPFSGAYNEQF
.	TRBV28	TRBJ2-2	ASTRGGLTGELF
once	TRBV29-1	TRBJ1-2	SVESVLDRGQNGYT
.	TRBV27	TRBJ1-2	ASRPGGVDGYT
few	TRBV14	TRBJ2-5	ASSQDVGGRRTQY
few	TRBV5-1	TRBJ1-2	ASSSGRYYGYT
few	TRBV4-2	TRBJ2-7	ASRLSGGSSYEQY
.	TRBV4-3	TRBJ1-4	ASSQRAGGGEKLF